A selection of T cell receptor beta chains follows, all from one sample in a study of CD4 T cells in relation to SARS-CoV-2 and coronaviruses. Repertoires were generated with immunoSEQ multiplex PCR, while TCRdb's copy carries only in-frame clones and drops some. The sample has around 20,000 clones; around 80% are singletons. Antigens of these TCRs are unknown. Material for sequencing was CD4+ T cells from PBMCs, cultured in vitro. All receptors come from a human donor in good health. The CDR3 runs from the conserved cysteine through the conserved F or W. A D gene is named only where the DNA matches it firmly. Size values are once, few and many counts, or a class for expanded clones, and some rows have none.

v_gene	abundance	d_gene	j_gene	len	CDR3nt	CDR3aa
TRBV10-3	.	.	TRBJ2-1	14	TGTGCCATCAGTGCCGTCACGTTAGCATCTGAGCAGTTCTTC	CAISAVTLASEQFF
TRBV7-3	.	.	TRBJ2-3	14	TGTGCCAGCAGCTTAGAGGGATACACAGATACGCAGTATTTT	CASSLEGYTDTQYF
TRBV28	.	TRBD1	TRBJ2-7	20	TGTGCCAGCAGTTATATCCGGTGGGGAGGGACAGGGGGCAAGGGGTACGAGCAGTACTTC	CASSYIRWGGTGGKGYEQYF
TRBV13	few	.	TRBJ1-6	12	TGTGCCAGCAGCTTAACTAATTCACCCCTCCACTTT	CASSLTNSPLHF
TRBV9	.	TRBD2	TRBJ2-1	16	TGTGCCAGCAGCCTACGACTAGCTAACTCCTACAATGAGCAGTTCTTC	CASSLRLANSYNEQFF
TRBV5-1	.	TRBD2	TRBJ2-5	17	TGCGCCAGCAGCTTGGCCACCGGGCTAGCGGTCCAAGAGACCCAGTACTTC	CASSLATGLAVQETQYF
TRBV5-1	once	TRBD2	TRBJ2-5	16	TGCGCCAGCAGCCCTCAGACTAGCGGGATGGGGGAGACCCAGTACTTC	CASSPQTSGMGETQYF
TRBV7-3	.	.	TRBJ2-1	13	TGTGCCAGCAGCTTAACTCGAGGTCATGAGCAGTTCTTC	CASSLTRGHEQFF
TRBV20-1	.	TRBD1	TRBJ1-3	15	TGCAGTGCTAGTGTGAGGGACAGGGCTGGAAACACCATATATTTT	CSASVRDRAGNTIYF
TRBV7-2	.	.	TRBJ2-1	16	TGTGCCAGCAGTCGCCGGACTCTAAGCTCCTACAATGAGCAGTTCTTC	CASSRRTLSSYNEQFF
TRBV30	.	.	TRBJ1-4	13	TGTGCCTGGGGCGACAGCCCTAATGAAAAACTGTTTTTT	CAWGDSPNEKLFF
TRBV12-5	.	TRBD1	TRBJ1-1	17	TGTGCTAGTGGTTTAGTACTACAGGGGGCCATGAACACTGAAGCTTTCTTT	CASGLVLQGAMNTEAFF
TRBV3-1/TRBV3-2	.	TRBD1	TRBJ2-4	12	TGTGCCAGCAGCCAAGCGGGACAGCATTGGAACTTC	CASSQAGQHWNF
TRBV14	.	.	TRBJ1-1	15	TGTGCCAGCAGCCAAGTCCCGGGGATTGGCACTGAAGCTTTCTTT	CASSQVPGIGTEAFF
TRBV7-8	.	.	TRBJ2-3	12	TGTGCCAGCAGCCGATATCCGGATACGCAGTATTTT	CASSRYPDTQYF
TRBV28	.	.	TRBJ1-4	13	TGTGCCAGCAGTCCTACGACAGGTTATAAACTGTTTTTT	CASSPTTGYKLFF
TRBV30	.	TRBD2	TRBJ2-7	14	TGTGCCTGGACGATTGGGGGGGGTTCCTACGAGCAGTACTTC	CAWTIGGGSYEQYF
TRBV5-1	.	.	TRBJ2-5	14	TGCGCCAGCAGCCCCGGACAGCTCCAAGAGACCCAGTACTTC	CASSPGQLQETQYF
TRBV20-1	.	.	TRBJ2-1	11	TGCAGTGCTAGTCAGGGCGGTGAGCAGTTCTTC	CSASQGGEQFF
TRBV18	.	TRBD1	TRBJ1-3	16	TGTGCCAGCTCACCGGGACAGGGGCGCCCTGGAAACACCATATATTTT	CASSPGQGRPGNTIYF
TRBV9	.	.	TRBJ2-5	11	TGTGCCAGCAGCGTAGAAGAGACCCAGTACTTC	CASSVEETQYF
TRBV5-1	.	.	TRBJ2-7	13	TGCGCCAGCAGCTTCACAGTTTCCTACGAGCAGTACTTC	CASSFTVSYEQYF
TRBV5-1	.	.	TRBJ1-1	11	TGCGCCAGCAGCTTAGCCGGGGAGGCTTTCTTT	CASSLAGEAFF
TRBV7-8	.	TRBD2	TRBJ2-7	15	TGTGCCAGCAGCACGCAAAGCGGGACTAACTACGAGCAGTACTTC	CASSTQSGTNYEQYF
TRBV11-2	.	TRBD2	TRBJ2-5	17	TGTGCCAGCAGCTTAGGTCCTAGCGGGGGTTTCCAAGAGACCCAGTACTTC	CASSLGPSGGFQETQYF
TRBV5-6	.	.	TRBJ1-2	15	TGTGCCAGCAGCTTGGCCTCACTGACCAACTATGGCTACACCTTC	CASSLASLTNYGYTF